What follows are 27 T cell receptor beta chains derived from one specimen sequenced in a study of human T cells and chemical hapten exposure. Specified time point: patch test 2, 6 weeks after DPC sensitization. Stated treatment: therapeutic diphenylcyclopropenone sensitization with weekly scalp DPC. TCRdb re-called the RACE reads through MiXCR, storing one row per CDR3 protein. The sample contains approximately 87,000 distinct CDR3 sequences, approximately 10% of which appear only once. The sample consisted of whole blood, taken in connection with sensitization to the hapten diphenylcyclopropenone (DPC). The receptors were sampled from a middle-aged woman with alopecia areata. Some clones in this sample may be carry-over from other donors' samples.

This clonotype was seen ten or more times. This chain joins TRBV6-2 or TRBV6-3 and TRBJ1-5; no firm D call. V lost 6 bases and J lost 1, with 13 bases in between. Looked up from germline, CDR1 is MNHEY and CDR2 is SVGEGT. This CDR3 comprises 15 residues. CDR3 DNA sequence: TGTGCCAGCAGCACAACATTAGGGAGCAATCAGCCCCAGCATTTT. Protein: CASSTTLGSNQPQHF.

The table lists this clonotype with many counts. The CDR3 is CASSLGAASYNEQFF. The CDR3 DNA follows: TGTGCCAGCAGCTTAGGAGCGGCCTCCTACAATGAGCAGTTCTTC. The chain is built from TRBV7-9 and TRBJ2-1; D perhaps matches TRBD2 (5 bases). Deletions cut 1 base from V and 0 bases from J, with 7 bases between. This CDR3 region has 15 residues. The germline CDR1 and CDR2 sequences are SEHNR and FQNEAQ (reference sequence).

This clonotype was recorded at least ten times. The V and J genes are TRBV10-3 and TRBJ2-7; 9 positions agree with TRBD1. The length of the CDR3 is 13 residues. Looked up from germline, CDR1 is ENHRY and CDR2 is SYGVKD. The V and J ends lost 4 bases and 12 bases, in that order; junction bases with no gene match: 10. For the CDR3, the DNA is TGTGCCATCAGTGGGGGGACAGGGAATATTTGGTACTTC. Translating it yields CAISGGTGNIWYF.

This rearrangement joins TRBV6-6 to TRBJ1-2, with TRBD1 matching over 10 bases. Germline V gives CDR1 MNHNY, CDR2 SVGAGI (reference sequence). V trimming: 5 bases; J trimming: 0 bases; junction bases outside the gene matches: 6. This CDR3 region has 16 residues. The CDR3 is CASSRQGASTNYGYTF. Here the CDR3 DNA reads TGTGCCAGCAGTCGACAGGGGGCGTCGACTAACTATGGCTACACCTTC.

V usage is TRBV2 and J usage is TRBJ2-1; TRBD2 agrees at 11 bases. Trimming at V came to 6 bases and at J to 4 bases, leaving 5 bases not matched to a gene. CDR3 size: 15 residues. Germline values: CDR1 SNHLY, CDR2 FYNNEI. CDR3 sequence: CASRVTSGSYNEQFF. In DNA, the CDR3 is TGTGCCAGCAGGGTAACTAGCGGGAGTTACAATGAGCAGTTCTTC.

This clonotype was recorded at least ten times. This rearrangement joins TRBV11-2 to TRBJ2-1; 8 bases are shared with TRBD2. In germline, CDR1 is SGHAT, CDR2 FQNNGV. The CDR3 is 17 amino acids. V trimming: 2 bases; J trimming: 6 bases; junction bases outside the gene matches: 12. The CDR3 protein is CASSLRSGRQQGNEQFF. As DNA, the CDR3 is TGTGCCAGCAGCTTAAGAAGCGGGAGACAACAGGGCAATGAGCAGTTCTTC.

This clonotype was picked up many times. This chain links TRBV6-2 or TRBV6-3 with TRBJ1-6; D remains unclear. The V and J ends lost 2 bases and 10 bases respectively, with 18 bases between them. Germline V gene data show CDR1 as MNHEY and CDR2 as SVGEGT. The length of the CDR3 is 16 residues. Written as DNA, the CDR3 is TGTGCCAGCAGTTACAAGGGTGCCGGCGCCGGGTCACCCCTCCACTTT. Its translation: CASSYKGAGAGSPLHF.

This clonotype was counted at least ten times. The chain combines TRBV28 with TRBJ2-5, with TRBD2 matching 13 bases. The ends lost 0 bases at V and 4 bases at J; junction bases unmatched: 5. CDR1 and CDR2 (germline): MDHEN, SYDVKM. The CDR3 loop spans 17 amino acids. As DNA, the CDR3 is TGTGCCAGCAGTTTATGGGCGACTAGCGGGAGGCCAGAGACCCAGTACTTC. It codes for CASSLWATSGRPETQYF.

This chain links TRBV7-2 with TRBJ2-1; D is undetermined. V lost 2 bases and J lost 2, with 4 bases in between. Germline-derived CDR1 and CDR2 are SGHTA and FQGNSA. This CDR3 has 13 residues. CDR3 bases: TGTGCCAGCAGCTTATCCACCTACAATGAGCAGTTCTTC. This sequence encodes CASSLSTYNEQFF.

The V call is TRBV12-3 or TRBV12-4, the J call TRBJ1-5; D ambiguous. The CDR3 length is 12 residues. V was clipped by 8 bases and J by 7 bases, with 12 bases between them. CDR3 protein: CASRAEHQPQHF. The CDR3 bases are TGTGCCAGCCGAGCGGAGCACCAGCCCCAGCATTTT.

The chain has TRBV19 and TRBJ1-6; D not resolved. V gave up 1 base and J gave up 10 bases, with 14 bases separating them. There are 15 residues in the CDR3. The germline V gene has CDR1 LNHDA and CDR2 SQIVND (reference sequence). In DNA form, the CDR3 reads TGTGCCAGTAGTATAGTGGATCGGGGAGGATCACCCCTCCACTTT. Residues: CASSIVDRGGSPLHF.

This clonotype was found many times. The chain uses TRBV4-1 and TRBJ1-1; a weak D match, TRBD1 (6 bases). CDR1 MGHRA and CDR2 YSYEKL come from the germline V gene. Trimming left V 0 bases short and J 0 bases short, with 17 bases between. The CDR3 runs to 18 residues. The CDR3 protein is CASSQEGGVSFMNTEAFF. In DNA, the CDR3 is TGCGCCAGCAGCCAAGAAGGGGGGGTCAGCTTCATGAACACTGAAGCTTTCTTT.

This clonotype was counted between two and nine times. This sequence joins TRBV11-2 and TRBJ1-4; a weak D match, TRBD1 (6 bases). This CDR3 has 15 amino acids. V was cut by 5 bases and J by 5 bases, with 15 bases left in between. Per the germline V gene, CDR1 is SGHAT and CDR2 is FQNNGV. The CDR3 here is CASSPTGQTNEKLFF. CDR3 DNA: TGTGCCAGCAGCCCAACCGGACAGACCAATGAAAAACTGTTTTTT.

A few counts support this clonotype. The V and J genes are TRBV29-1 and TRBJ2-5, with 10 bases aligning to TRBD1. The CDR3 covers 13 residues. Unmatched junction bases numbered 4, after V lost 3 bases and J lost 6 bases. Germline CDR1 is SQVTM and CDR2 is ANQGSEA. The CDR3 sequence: CSVEGQGMKTQYF. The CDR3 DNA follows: TGCAGCGTTGAGGGACAGGGGATGAAGACCCAGTACTTC.

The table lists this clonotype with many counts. DNA for the CDR3: TGTGCCAGCAGCTTATTTCTAGCGGGAGGGAAGTACAATGAGCAGTTCTTC. Residues: CASSLFLAGGKYNEQFF. The chain couples TRBV7-8 to TRBJ2-1; the match to TRBD2 covers 12 bases. The V and J ends lost 2 bases and 4 bases, in that order; junction bases with no gene match: 6. Germline assignment: CDR1 SGHVS and CDR2 FQNEAQ. The CDR3 spans 17 residues. Combining the CDR3 with reference TRBV7-8 and TRBJ2-1 gives the whole variable domain GAGVSQSPRYKVAKRGQDVALRCDPISGHVSLFWYQQALGQGPEFLTYFQNEAQLDKSGLPSDRFFAERPEGSVSTLKIQRTQQEDSAVYLCASSLFLAGGKYNEQFFGPGTRLTVL.

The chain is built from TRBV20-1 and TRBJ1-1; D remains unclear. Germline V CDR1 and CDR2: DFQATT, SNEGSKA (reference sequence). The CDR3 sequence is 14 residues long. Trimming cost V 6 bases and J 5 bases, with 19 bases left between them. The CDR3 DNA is TGCAGTGCCCTCTTCGGGCGGGGAGGAACTGAAGCTTTCTTT. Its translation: CSALFGRGGTEAFF.

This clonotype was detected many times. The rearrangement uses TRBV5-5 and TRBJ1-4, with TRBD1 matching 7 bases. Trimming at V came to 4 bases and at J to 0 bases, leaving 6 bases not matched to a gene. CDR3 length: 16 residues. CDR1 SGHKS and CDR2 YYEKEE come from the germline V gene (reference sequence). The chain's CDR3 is CASSIDRVATNEKLFF. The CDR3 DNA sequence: TGTGCCAGCAGCATCGACAGGGTTGCAACTAATGAAAAACTGTTTTTT.

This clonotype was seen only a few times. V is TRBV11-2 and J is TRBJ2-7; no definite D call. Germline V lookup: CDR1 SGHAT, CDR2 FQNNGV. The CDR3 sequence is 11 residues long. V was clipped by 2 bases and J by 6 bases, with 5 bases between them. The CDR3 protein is CASSLYSEQYF. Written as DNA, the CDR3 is TGTGCCAGCAGCTTATATAGCGAGCAGTACTTC.

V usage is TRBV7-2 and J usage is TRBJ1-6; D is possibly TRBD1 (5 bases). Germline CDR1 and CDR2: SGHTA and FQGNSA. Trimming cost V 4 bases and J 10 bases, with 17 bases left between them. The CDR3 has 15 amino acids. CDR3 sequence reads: CASSSNGGGYSPLHF. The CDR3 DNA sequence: TGTGCCAGCAGCTCCAACGGGGGGGGATACTCACCCCTCCACTTT.

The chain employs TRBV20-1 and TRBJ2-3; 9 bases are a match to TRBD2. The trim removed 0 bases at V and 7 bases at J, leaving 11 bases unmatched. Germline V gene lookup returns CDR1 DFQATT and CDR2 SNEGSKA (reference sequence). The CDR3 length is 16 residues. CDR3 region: CSARDRAGGIQYTQYF. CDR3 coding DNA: TGCAGTGCTAGAGATCGGGCGGGAGGGATCCAATATACGCAGTATTTT.

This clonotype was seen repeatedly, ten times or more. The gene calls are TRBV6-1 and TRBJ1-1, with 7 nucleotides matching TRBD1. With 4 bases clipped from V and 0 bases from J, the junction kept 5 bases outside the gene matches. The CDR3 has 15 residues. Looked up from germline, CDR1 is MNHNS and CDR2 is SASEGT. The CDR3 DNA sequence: TGTGCCAGCAGTGGGGGGGACAGACTGAACACTGAAGCTTTCTTT. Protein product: CASSGGDRLNTEAFF.

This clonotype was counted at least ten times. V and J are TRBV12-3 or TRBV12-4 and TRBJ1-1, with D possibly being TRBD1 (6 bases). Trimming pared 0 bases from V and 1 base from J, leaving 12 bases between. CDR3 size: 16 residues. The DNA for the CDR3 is TGTGCCAGCAGTTTAGCCTTAGTGGGGGCGAACACTGAAGCTTTCTTT. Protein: CASSLALVGANTEAFF.

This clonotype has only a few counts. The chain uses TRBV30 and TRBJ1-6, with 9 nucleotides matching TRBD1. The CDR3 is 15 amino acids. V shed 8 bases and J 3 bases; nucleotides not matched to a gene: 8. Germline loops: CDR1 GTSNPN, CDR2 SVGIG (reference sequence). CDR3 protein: CAHQTGGGYNSPLHF. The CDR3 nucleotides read TGTGCCCACCAGACAGGGGGAGGCTATAATTCACCCCTCCACTTT.

The CDR3: CASRSTGASPLKQYF. The CDR3 DNA is TGTGCCAGCAGGTCGACAGGGGCCTCACCTTTGAAACAGTACTTC. The chain carries TRBV27 and TRBJ2-7; 8 bases align to TRBD1. CDR1 and CDR2 (germline): MNHEY, SMNVEV (reference sequence). This CDR3 contains 15 residues. V lost 6 bases, J lost 10 bases, and 17 bases stayed unmatched.

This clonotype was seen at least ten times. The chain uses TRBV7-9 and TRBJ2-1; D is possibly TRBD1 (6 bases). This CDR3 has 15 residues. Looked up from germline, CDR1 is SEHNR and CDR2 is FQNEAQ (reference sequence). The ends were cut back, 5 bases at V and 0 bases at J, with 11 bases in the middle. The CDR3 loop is CASSTGQSSYNEQFF. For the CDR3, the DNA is TGTGCCAGCAGCACGGGACAAAGCTCCTACAATGAGCAGTTCTTC. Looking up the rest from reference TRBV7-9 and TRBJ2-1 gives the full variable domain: DTGVSQNPRHKITKRGQNVTFRCDPISEHNRLYWYRQTLGQGPEFLTYFQNEAQLEKSRLLSDRFSAERPKGSFSTLEIQRTEQGDSAMYLCASSTGQSSYNEQFFGPGTRLTVL.

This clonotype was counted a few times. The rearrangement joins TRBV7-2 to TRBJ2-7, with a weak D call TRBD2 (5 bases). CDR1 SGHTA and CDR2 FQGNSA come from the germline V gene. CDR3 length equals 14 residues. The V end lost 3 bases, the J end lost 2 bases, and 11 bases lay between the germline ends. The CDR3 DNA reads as TGTGCCAGCAGCTTCTATCCGGGGACCTACGAGCAGTACTTC. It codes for CASSFYPGTYEQYF. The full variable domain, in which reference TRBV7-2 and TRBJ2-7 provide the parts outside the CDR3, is GAGVSQSPSNKVTEKGKDVELRCDPISGHTALYWYRQSLGQGLEFLIYFQGNSAPDKSGLPSDRFSAERTGGSVSTLTIQRTQQEDSAVYLCASSFYPGTYEQYFGPGTRLTVT.

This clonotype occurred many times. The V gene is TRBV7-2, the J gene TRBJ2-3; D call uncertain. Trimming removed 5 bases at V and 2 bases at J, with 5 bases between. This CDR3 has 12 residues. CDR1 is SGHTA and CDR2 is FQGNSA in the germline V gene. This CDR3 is CASSPDTDTQYF. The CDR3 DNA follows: TGTGCCAGCAGCCCGGACACAGATACGCAGTATTTT.